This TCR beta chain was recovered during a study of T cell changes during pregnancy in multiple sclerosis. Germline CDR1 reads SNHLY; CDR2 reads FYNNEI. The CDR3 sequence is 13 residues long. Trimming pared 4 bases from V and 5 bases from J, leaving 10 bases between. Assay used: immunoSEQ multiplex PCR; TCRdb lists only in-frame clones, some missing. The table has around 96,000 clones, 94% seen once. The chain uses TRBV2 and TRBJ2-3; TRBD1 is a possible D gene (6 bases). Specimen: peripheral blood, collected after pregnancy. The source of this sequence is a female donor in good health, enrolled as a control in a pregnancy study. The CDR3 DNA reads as TGTGCCAGCAGTGCCCAACAGGGAGATACGCAGTATTTT. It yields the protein CASSAQQGDTQYF. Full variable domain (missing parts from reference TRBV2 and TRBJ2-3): EPEVTQTPSHQVTQMGQEVILRCVPISNHLYFYWYRQILGQKVEFLVSFYNNEISEKSEIFDDQFSVERPDGSNFTLKIRSTKLEDSAMYFCASSAQQGDTQYFGPGTRLTVL.